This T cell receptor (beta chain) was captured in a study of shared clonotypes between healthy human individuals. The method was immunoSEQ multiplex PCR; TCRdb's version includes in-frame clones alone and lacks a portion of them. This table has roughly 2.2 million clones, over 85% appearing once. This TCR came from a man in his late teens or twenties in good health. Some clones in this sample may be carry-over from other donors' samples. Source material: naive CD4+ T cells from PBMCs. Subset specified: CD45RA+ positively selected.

The CDR3 spells CASSLTSGGSSYEQYF. In DNA, the CDR3 is TGTGCCAGCAGCTTAACTAGCGGGGGGAGCTCCTACGAGCAGTACTTC. The rearrangement links TRBV7-2 to TRBJ2-7; 12 bases agree with TRBD2. This CDR3 spans 16 amino acids. Per the germline V gene, CDR1 is SGHTA and CDR2 is FQGNSA. V lost 2 bases and J lost 0; bases outside the gene matches: 2.